The clone carrying this T cell receptor beta chain has ten or more counts. The sample originates from a study of neurological immune-mediated disorders. V was pared by 4 bases and J by 4 bases, with 17 bases between. The germline V gene has CDR1 SGHRS and CDR2 YFSETQ. The CDR3 is 15 amino acids. TCRdb redid the calling of the 5' RACE reads with MiXCR, one entry per CDR3 protein. The table lists approximately 100,000 distinct CDR3 sequences, under 4.5% of them singletons, with around 3.1% in the top ten. The clonotype originates from a woman between 45 and 65 years old with multiple sclerosis. Sequencing input: PBMCs. The chain uses TRBV5-1 and TRBJ1-2; TRBD1 might be the D (5 bases). CDR3 amino acids: CASSRDLSSAYGYTF. As DNA, the CDR3 is TGCGCCAGCAGCAGGGACCTATCCTCCGCCTATGGCTACACCTTC.